A single sample gave rise to the 7 T cell receptor beta chains below, sequenced in a study of T-cell reconstitution after alpha-beta-depleted transplantation in children (TCRdb year 2016). The library was prepared using PCR. TCRdb records Illumina HiSeq 2500 as the sequencer. TCR library preparation used molecular barcoding, with unique molecular identifiers applied to normalize quantification of the TCRbeta repertoire. TCRdb reanalyzed the raw reads on its own, using fastp at Q25 for trimming and MiXCR for clone calling, and kept in-frame beta chains. Rows are unified per CDR3 protein, each entry keeping the most common DNA and genes. The sample yields roughly 340,000 distinct CDR3 sequences; about 16% were counted once. The top ten constitute about 41% of the sample. Interpreted using the paper, the treatment or condition label stands for: allogeneic hematopoietic cell transplantation with graft depleted of TCRalphabeta T cells and CD19 B cells.

Sequences were derived from PBMCs, mostly from graft donor cells, sampled 360 days after TCRalphabeta/CD19-depleted stem cell transplant. Receptors were obtained from a male patient under 10 years old who had a stem cell transplant for acute lymphoblastic leukemia, so the T cells may come from the graft donor.

This clonotype was detected a few times. J is TRBJ1-6 and V is TRBV30, with TRBD1 as a possible D gene (5 bases). V dropped 3 bases and J dropped 0 bases, with 21 bases sitting between them. Germline V gives CDR1 GTSNPN, CDR2 SVGIG (reference sequence). This CDR3 has 19 residues. In nucleotides, the CDR3 is TGTGCCTGGAGCGCCGGGACGGAGATAACCTACTCCTATAATTCACCCCTCCACTTT. It is translated as CAWSAGTEITYSYNSPLHF.

Only a few counts were recorded for this clonotype. V and J are TRBV6-1 and TRBJ1-6; 8 bases map to TRBD1. The CDR3 runs 14 residues. Losses at the gene ends were 2 bases for V and 8 bases for J; bases not matched to a gene: 2. Germline V gene lookup returns CDR1 MNHNS and CDR2 SASEGT. CDR3 region: CASSEQGAYSPLHF. CDR3 bases: TGTGCCAGCAGTGAACAGGGGGCGTATTCACCCCTCCACTTT.

As DNA, the CDR3 is TGTGCCTGGAGCCCGGACAGGGGGCACGAGCAGTACTTC. The encoded protein is CAWSPDRGHEQYF. The genes are TRBV30 and TRBJ2-7, with TRBD1 identical over 11 bases. With 3 bases clipped from V and 5 bases from J, the junction kept 3 bases outside the gene matches. The CDR3 loop spans 13 amino acids. Germline V CDR1 and CDR2: GTSNPN, SVGIG (reference sequence). The full variable domain, rest sourced from reference TRBV30 and TRBJ2-7, is SQTIHQWPATLVQPVGSPLSLECTVEGTSNPNLYWYRQAAGRGLQLLFYSVGIGQISSEVPQNLSASRPQDRQFILSSKKLLLSDSGFYLCAWSPDRGHEQYFGPGTRLTVT.

This clonotype appeared many times. The rearrangement links TRBV6-5 to TRBJ2-3, with 8 bases that match TRBD1. Germline CDR1 MNHEY, CDR2 SVGAGI. J lost 5 bases, V lost 3 bases, and 4 bases had no gene match. This CDR3 spans 14 amino acids. The CDR3 DNA reads TGTGCCAGCAGTTATGGACAGGGAGTAGATACGCAGTATTTT. Translating it yields CASSYGQGVDTQYF.

This clonotype was recorded many times. The rearrangement links TRBV12-3 or TRBV12-4 to TRBJ2-5, with TRBD2 matching 8 bases. V lost 3 bases to trimming and J lost 2 bases; unmatched junction nucleotides: 8. The CDR3 sequence is 16 residues long. This CDR3 is CASSFGSGSKQETQYF. Here the CDR3 DNA reads TGTGCCAGCAGTTTTGGGAGCGGGAGTAAACAAGAGACCCAGTACTTC.

This clonotype came up a few times. The chain uses TRBV6-2 or TRBV6-3 and TRBJ2-7; D not resolved. Germline-derived CDR1 and CDR2 are MNHEY and SVGEGT. The CDR3 sequence is 13 residues long. V was cut by 2 bases and J by 7 bases, with 12 bases left in between. CDR3 in amino acids: CASSYTERLEQYF. The CDR3 DNA follows: TGTGCCAGCAGTTACACCGAACGGCTTGAGCAGTACTTC.

The chain joins TRBV20-1 to TRBJ2-5; D call uncertain. The V gene lost 4 bases and the J gene lost 6 bases, with 9 bases spanning the gap. The germline V gene encodes CDR1 DFQATT and CDR2 SNEGSKA (reference sequence). The CDR3 is 11 residues long. The CDR3 reads CSANLGKTQYF. For the CDR3, the DNA is TGCAGTGCTAATCTGGGTAAGACCCAGTACTTC.